The 5 T cell receptor beta chains in this list originate from one sample, sequenced in a study of shared clonotypes between healthy human individuals. Profiling relied on immunoSEQ multiplex PCR, and the TCRdb table lists in-frame clones only, not all of them. This table has 2 million or so clones, 85% to 95% appearing once. The sample comprised naive CD4+ T cells sorted from blood. As for subset: CD45RA+ positively selected. The receptor set was obtained from a man between 18 and 35 years old in good health.

A word on this clone: A much larger clonotype is one base distant, so this may be a read error. This rearrangement joins TRBV7-2 to TRBJ2-7, with TRBD1 matching 11 bases. Looked up from germline, CDR1 is SGHTA and CDR2 is FQGNSA. The trim removed 3 bases at V and 6 bases at J, leaving 4 bases unmatched. The CDR3 is made up of 14 amino acids. For the CDR3, the DNA is TGTGCCAGCAGCTTTTGGACAGGGGGCATCGAGCAGTACTTC. The encoded protein is CASSFWTGGIEQYF.

In this sample, this clone turned up once. The chain is built from TRBV6-6 and TRBJ1-5; 9 nucleotides line up with TRBD1. The V segment lost 2 bases and the J segment 7 bases; nucleotides outside the gene matches: 6. This CDR3 region has 15 residues. CDR1 is MNHNY, CDR2 SVGAGI, per germline (reference sequence). Written as DNA, the CDR3 is TGTGCCAGCAGTTACGGCGACAGGGGGGAGCAGCCCCAGCATTTT. Translation gives CASSYGDRGEQPQHF.

This sequence joins TRBV14 and TRBJ1-2; TRBD1 might be the D (5 bases). Germline loops: CDR1 SGHDN, CDR2 FVKESK. CDR3 length: 15 residues. V was pared by 6 bases and J by 2 bases, with 16 bases between. Here the CDR3 reads CASSPPGSANYGYTF. DNA of the CDR3: TGTGCCAGCAGTCCCCCAGGGTCGGCGAACTATGGCTACACCTTC. Full variable domain (missing parts from reference TRBV14 and TRBJ1-2): EAGVTQFPSHSVIEKGQTVTLRCDPISGHDNLYWYRRVMGKEIKFLLHFVKESKQDESGMPNNRFLAERTGGTYSTLKVQPAELEDSGVYFCASSPPGSANYGYTFGSGTRLTVV.

The chain combines TRBV28 with TRBJ2-2; 8 nucleotides align to TRBD2. V shed 5 bases and J 7 bases; nucleotides not matched to a gene: 12. Germline V lookup: CDR1 MDHEN, CDR2 SYDVKM. The CDR3 is 16 amino acids. The CDR3 loop is CASSTTAAGGNGELFF. The CDR3 bases are TGTGCCAGCAGTACCACGGCCGCGGGGGGTAACGGGGAGCTGTTTTTT.

This chain joins TRBV27 and TRBJ1-6; D gene ambiguous. This CDR3 has 14 residues. Germline CDR1 MNHEY, CDR2 SMNVEV (reference sequence). V was shortened by 11 bases and J by 10 bases, with 21 bases between the two germline ends. CDR3 in amino acids: CAGPSESCPSPLHF. The CDR3 bases are TGTGCCGGGCCGTCGGAATCCTGTCCCTCACCCCTCCACTTT.